The 18 T cell receptor beta chains reported below all come from one sample, sequenced in a study of cytomegalovirus exposure and HLA in healthy donors. The PCR ran on 60 Vbeta and 13 Jbeta primers. TCRdb's table, derived via immunoSEQ multiplex PCR, lists solely in-frame clones and lacks some. Seen here are approximately 150,000 clones, 70% to 85% observed once, and the top ten hold roughly 1.9%. The sequenced sample consisted of PBMCs. These receptors all come from a middle-aged man in good health and CMV-seronegative.

The chain joins TRBV6-1 to TRBJ1-1; 7 bases are a match to TRBD1. CDR1 and CDR2 from the germline V gene are MNHNS and SASEGT. V gave up 5 bases and J gave up 4 bases; unmatched junction bases: 4. The CDR3 is 13 residues long. This chain's CDR3 is CASSNRGGTEAFF. The CDR3 DNA sequence: TGTGCCAGCAGTAACAGGGGAGGCACTGAAGCTTTCTTT.

The rearrangement links TRBV2 to TRBJ2-1; unclear D gene. Between the trimmed V and J ends, which lost 7 bases and 8 bases, there was a span of 9 bases. Germline V CDR1 and CDR2: SNHLY, FYNNEI. The length of the CDR3 is 11 residues. CDR3 protein: CASTYYDEQFF. The CDR3 DNA is TGTGCCAGCACCTATTACGATGAGCAGTTCTTC. The full variable domain, its missing parts supplied by reference TRBV2 and TRBJ2-1, is EPEVTQTPSHQVTQMGQEVILRCVPISNHLYFYWYRQILGQKVEFLVSFYNNEISEKSEIFDDQFSVERPDGSNFTLKIRSTKLEDSAMYFCASTYYDEQFFGPGTRLTVL.

The rearrangement uses TRBV28 and TRBJ2-5; D is undetermined. V was pared by 6 bases and J by 5 bases, with 16 bases between. The CDR3 spans 14 residues. Germline CDR1 and CDR2: MDHEN and SYDVKM. Here the CDR3 DNA reads TGTGCCAGCAGCCCCCAGACTCTCTTGGAGACCCAGTACTTC. Amino acids: CASSPQTLLETQYF. The whole variable domain, remainder taken from reference TRBV28 and TRBJ2-5, is DVKVTQSSRYLVKRTGEKVFLECVQDMDHENMFWYRQDPGLGLRLIYFSYDVKMKEKGDIPEGYSVSREKKERFSLILESASTNQTSMYLCASSPQTLLETQYFGPGTRLLVL.

The chain combines TRBV5-4 with TRBJ2-1; no firm D call. Germline loops: CDR1 SGHNT, CDR2 YYREEE (reference sequence). This CDR3 contains 13 residues. V lost 0 bases to trimming and J lost 8 bases, with 9 bases between them. The CDR3 nucleotides are TGTGCCAGCAGCTTGGGGGCGAGAGATGAGCAGTTCTTC. As protein: CASSLGARDEQFF.

This clone has more than one count but fewer than ten. The chain uses TRBV27 and TRBJ1-4, with TRBD1 identical over 7 bases. Germline V gives CDR1 MNHEY, CDR2 SMNVEV (reference sequence). V shed 0 bases and J 2 bases; nucleotides not matched to a gene: 6. This CDR3 is 17 amino acids long. The CDR3 DNA reads TGTGCCAGCAGTTTATCTACTCCCAGGGGGACTAATGAAAAACTGTTTTTT. Amino acids: CASSLSTPRGTNEKLFF. Based on the CDR3 plus reference TRBV27 and TRBJ1-4, the full variable domain is EAQVTQNPRYLITVTGKKLTVTCSQNMNHEYMSWYRQDPGLGLRQIYYSMNVEVTDKGDVPEGYKVSRKEKRNFPLILESPSPNQTSLYFCASSLSTPRGTNEKLFFGSGTQLSVL.

With regard to this clone: One end of the junction does not line up with germline, which may come from a read error. The V gene is TRBV5-1, the J gene TRBJ2-6; the match to TRBD1 covers 10 bases. This CDR3 region has 18 residues. The germline V gene has CDR1 SGHRS and CDR2 YFSETQ. CDR3 residues: CASSLGGQGWTGANGLTF. As DNA, the CDR3 is TGCGCCAGCAGCTTGGGGGGACAGGGGTGGACTGGGGCCAACGGCCTGACTTTC.

This chain joins TRBV6-5 and TRBJ2-7; D is uncertain. Germline V gene data show CDR1 as MNHEY and CDR2 as SVGAGI. CDR3 length: 11 residues. With 10 bases removed from V and 4 bases from J, the gap between germline ends came to 11 bases. Here the CDR3 DNA reads TGTGCCACGGATGTAGCATACGAGCAGTACTTC. As protein: CATDVAYEQYF.

V usage is TRBV27 and J usage is TRBJ1-1, with a possible D match to TRBD1 (5 bases). This CDR3 contains 15 residues. Trimming stripped 2 bases from V and 0 bases from J, with 10 bases between. Per germline, CDR1 MNHEY and CDR2 SMNVEV (reference sequence). The CDR3 protein is CASSLAGGLNTEAFF. The CDR3 coding sequence is TGTGCCAGCAGTTTAGCTGGGGGGTTGAACACTGAAGCTTTCTTT.

V usage is TRBV27 and J usage is TRBJ2-1, with 10 bases that match TRBD2. Germline V gives CDR1 MNHEY, CDR2 SMNVEV (reference sequence). Trimming took 2 bases from V and 3 from J; bases not matched to a gene: 4. The CDR3 runs to 16 residues. The CDR3 here is CASSLEASGSYNEQFF. CDR3 bases: TGTGCCAGCAGTTTAGAAGCTAGCGGGAGCTACAATGAGCAGTTCTTC.

The V call is TRBV11-1, the J call TRBJ2-7; TRBD1 agrees at 8 bases. Germline lookup yields CDR1 SGHAT and CDR2 FQDESV (reference sequence). Unmatched junction bases numbered 5, after V lost 5 bases and J lost 2 bases. The CDR3 has 14 residues. CDR3 DNA sequence: TGTGCCAGCAGCACCGACAGGGGAGCCTACGAGCAGTACTTC. Translation: CASSTDRGAYEQYF. The full variable domain, rest sourced from reference TRBV11-1 and TRBJ2-7, is EAEVAQSPRYKITEKSQAVAFWCDPISGHATLYWYRQILGQGPELLVQFQDESVVDDSQLPKDRFSAERLKGVDSTLKIQPAELGDSAMYLCASSTDRGAYEQYFGPGTRLTVT.

The rearrangement uses TRBV28 and TRBJ1-5; perhaps TRBD1 as D (6 bases). The CDR3 runs to 14 residues. The V gene lost 6 bases and the J gene lost 6 bases, with 15 bases spanning the gap. Germline V gene lookup returns CDR1 MDHEN and CDR2 SYDVKM. The CDR3 DNA follows: TGTGCCAGCAGCGTGGGGGGGGCGGGTCAGCCCCAGCATTTT. Residues: CASSVGGAGQPQHF.

This clone has only one observation. The chain employs TRBV11-2 and TRBJ2-1; 8 bases line up with TRBD2. This CDR3 is built from 15 residues. The J segment lost 9 bases and the V segment lost 3 bases, leaving 10 bases of the junction unmatched. The germline V gene encodes CDR1 SGHAT and CDR2 FQNNGV. The CDR3 coding sequence is TGTGCCAGCAGCTTTCTCGGGGGGGCGATGGGTGAGCAGTTCTTC. It codes for CASSFLGGAMGEQFF.

This rearrangement joins TRBV4-2 to TRBJ1-3; 8 nucleotides align to TRBD1. This CDR3 is 16 amino acids long. Per the germline V gene, CDR1 is LGHNA and CDR2 is YNFKEQ. Trimming at V came to 0 bases and at J to 5 bases, leaving 6 bases not matched to a gene. CDR3 sequence reads: CASSQDPGQARNTIYF. The CDR3 DNA reads as TGTGCCAGCAGCCAAGACCCGGGACAGGCGAGAAACACCATATATTTT.

The rearrangement uses TRBV14 and TRBJ2-1; 7 bases map to TRBD1. The CDR3 extends over 18 amino acids. J lost 4 bases, V lost 3 bases, and 15 bases had no gene match. In germline, CDR1 is SGHDN, CDR2 FVKESK. This chain's CDR3 is CASSQITFNRRGYNEQFF. The DNA for the CDR3 is TGTGCCAGCAGCCAGATCACCTTTAACCGCAGGGGGTACAATGAGCAGTTCTTC.

The chain joins TRBV5-1 to TRBJ2-5; 7 positions match TRBD2. J lost 5 bases, V lost 1 base, and 8 bases had no gene match. The CDR3 contains 15 residues. Germline V gene data show CDR1 as SGHRS and CDR2 as YFSETQ. The CDR3 DNA follows: TGCGCCAGCAGCTTGCGGGACGGGGGGAAGGAGACCCAGTACTTC. Translated: CASSLRDGGKETQYF. Using reference TRBV5-1 and TRBJ2-5 for the parts outside the CDR3, the full variable domain is KAGVTQTPRYLIKTRGQQVTLSCSPISGHRSVSWYQQTPGQGLQFLFEYFSETQRNKGNFPGRFSGRQFSNSRSEMNVSTLELGDSALYLCASSLRDGGKETQYFGPGTRLLVL.

V and J are TRBV28 and TRBJ2-2; D gene ambiguous. The germline V gene has CDR1 MDHEN and CDR2 SYDVKM. V was pared by 4 bases and J by 7 bases, with 13 bases between. The CDR3 spans 14 residues. In DNA form, the CDR3 reads TGTGCCAGCAGTTGGTCTATGAGAGGCGGGGAGCTGTTTTTT. Its protein is CASSWSMRGGELFF.

The V call is TRBV5-1, the J call TRBJ1-1, with D possibly TRBD1 on 6 matching bases. Between the trimmed V and J ends, which lost 2 bases and 5 bases, there was a span of 13 bases. The CDR3 is made up of 14 amino acids. From germline, CDR1 is SGHRS and CDR2 YFSETQ. CDR3 sequence: CASSFSTGKTEAFF. CDR3 coding DNA: TGCGCCAGCAGCTTTAGCACAGGGAAGACTGAAGCTTTCTTT.

The genes are TRBV19 and TRBJ1-5; tentative D call: TRBD1 (6 bases). The V gene's germline CDR1 is LNHDA and CDR2 SQIVND (reference sequence). Trimming left V 5 bases short and J 6 bases short, with 17 bases between. This CDR3 spans 15 amino acids. The CDR3 loop is CASSGENREGQPQHF. In DNA form, the CDR3 reads TGTGCCAGTAGTGGTGAAAACAGGGAAGGTCAGCCCCAGCATTTT.